This record looks at one TCR beta chain sequence and its context. Unmatched junction bases numbered 3, after V lost 8 bases and J lost 0 bases. The CDR3 contains 15 residues. Germline CDR1 is LNHDA and CDR2 is SQIVND (reference sequence). This sample was included in a study of blood T cell repertoires in COVID-19. Repertoires were generated with immunoSEQ multiplex PCR, while TCRdb's copy carries only in-frame clones and drops some. The sample lists 200,000 to 300,000 clones; roughly 80% were seen once. The receptor's source is a young woman with acute or convalescent COVID-19. This chain links TRBV19 with TRBJ2-1; TRBD2 agrees at 11 bases. Material: peripheral blood. CDR3 sequence: CASGLAGGSYNEQFF. CDR3 coding DNA: TGTGCCAGTGGCCTAGCGGGAGGCTCCTACAATGAGCAGTTCTTC.